Below, 15 T cell receptor beta chains from the same sample are listed, as sequenced in a study of shared T cell receptors in the human thymus. The method was immunoSEQ multiplex PCR; TCRdb's version includes in-frame clones alone and lacks a portion of them. The table includes hundreds of thousands of clones, 80% to 90% detected once. These data were also reused for a study on human thymus T cells.

Sequenced material: thymocytes. Receptors originate from a boy under three years old with a congenital heart defect.

The chain carries TRBV9 and TRBJ1-1; 7 bases are a match to TRBD1. The V segment lost 0 bases and the J segment 2 bases; nucleotides outside the gene matches: 4. Germline CDR1 SGDLS, CDR2 YYNGEE. This CDR3 region has 15 residues. The CDR3 sequence is CASSVGRQGNTEAFF. Here the CDR3 DNA reads TGTGCCAGCAGCGTAGGGAGACAGGGTAACACTGAAGCTTTCTTT.

The sample holds one count of this clone. CDR3 residues: CATSSRLTSFAEQFF. DNA of the CDR3: TGTGCCACCAGCAGCCGACTGACTAGCTTTGCTGAGCAGTTCTTC. The chain carries TRBV15 and TRBJ2-1; 7 bases line up with TRBD2. The CDR3 spans 15 residues. With 3 bases clipped from V and 9 bases from J, the junction kept 11 bases outside the gene matches. Germline CDR1 LNHNV, CDR2 YYDKDF (reference sequence).

This clone was detected only once. The rearrangement links TRBV7-8 to TRBJ2-3; 7 bases fit TRBD2. The CDR3 covers 17 residues. After removal of 7 bases from V and 4 bases from J, the junction contained 17 bases not matched to a gene. CDR1 and CDR2 (germline): SGHVS, FQNEAQ. CDR3 coding DNA: TGTGCCAGCACCACCCTCGCCGGCGGGAGAGACTCAGATACGCAGTATTTT. Translated, it gives CASTTLAGGRDSDTQYF.

V and J are TRBV5-1 and TRBJ1-2; 11 nucleotides align to TRBD1. After removal of 4 bases from V and 8 bases from J, the junction contained 4 bases not matched to a gene. This CDR3 is 13 amino acids long. CDR1 is SGHRS and CDR2 is YFSETQ in the germline V gene. CDR3 loop: CASSLDRGHGYTF. The CDR3 DNA sequence: TGCGCCAGCAGCCTGGACAGGGGGCACGGCTACACCTTC.

The chain links TRBV19 to TRBJ1-2, with 9 nucleotides matching TRBD1. The V segment lost 9 bases and the J segment 7 bases; nucleotides outside the gene matches: 9. Germline assignment: CDR1 LNHDA and CDR2 SQIVND (reference sequence). The CDR3 has 13 amino acids. The CDR3 loop reads CASHNRGRGGYTF. The DNA of the CDR3 is TGTGCCAGCCACAACAGGGGGCGCGGTGGCTACACCTTC.

This chain connects TRBV7-8 to TRBJ2-6; TRBD1 aligns across 12 bases. Germline loops: CDR1 SGHVS, CDR2 FQNEAQ. The CDR3 is made up of 17 amino acids. V was clipped by 4 bases and J by 4 bases; unmatched bases: 5. Here the CDR3 DNA reads TGTGCCAGCAGCTCGGGACAGGGGGCGGGAGGGGCCAACGTCCTGACTTTC. Translated, it gives CASSSGQGAGGANVLTF.

In DNA form, the CDR3 reads TGTGCCAGCAGTTCCCGGGACAGGGTCCCTCCGGCGTACTTC. This codes for CASSSRDRVPPAYF. This chain connects TRBV6-5 to TRBJ2-7, with 9 bases fitting TRBD1. The CDR3 runs to 14 residues. V gave up 4 bases and J gave up 12 bases; unmatched junction bases: 13. Germline CDR1 reads MNHEY; CDR2 reads SVGAGI.

The count of this clone is one. The rearrangement joins TRBV27 to TRBJ2-7, with TRBD2 matching over 9 bases. J was trimmed by 5 bases and V by 8 bases; bases with no gene match: 16. Germline V gene data show CDR1 as MNHEY and CDR2 as SMNVEV (reference sequence). This CDR3 is 16 amino acids long. The CDR3 coding sequence is TGTGCCAGCCACACACTTACCGCGGGAGGGCCAAACGAGCAGTACTTC. Translated: CASHTLTAGGPNEQYF.

The CDR3 nucleotides are TGTGCCAGCAAACCGGGACTAGCCAATGAGCAGTTCTTC. Translation: CASKPGLANEQFF. V and J are TRBV21-1 and TRBJ2-1; the table names TRBD2, a call not compared with the DNA. TRBV21-1 is assigned pseudogene status. CDR3 length equals 13 residues.

This chain uses TRBV5-1 with TRBJ2-1; D is possibly TRBD2 (6 bases). This CDR3 region has 13 residues. CDR1 is SGHRS, CDR2 YFSETQ, per germline. Trimming took 4 bases from V and 6 from J, leaving 11 bases between them. The CDR3 nucleotides are TGCGCCAGCAGCCCGGAGACTAGCAATGAGCAGTTCTTC. Protein sequence: CASSPETSNEQFF.

This clone was seen a single time. The rearrangement joins TRBV4-3 to TRBJ2-1, with a tentative D call TRBD2 (5 bases). The CDR3 extends over 15 amino acids. V dropped 3 bases and J dropped 11 bases, with 20 bases sitting between them. Germline V gene data show CDR1 as LGHNA and CDR2 as YSLEER. DNA of the CDR3: TGCGCCAGCAGCCAGGACTCCTCCAACCGGCCCCAGCAGTTCTTC. Protein: CASSQDSSNRPQQFF.

The chain couples TRBV7-6 to TRBJ1-2, with TRBD1 identical over 9 bases. The CDR3 consists of 19 residues. J was trimmed by 5 bases and V by 6 bases; bases with no gene match: 22. The germline V gene encodes CDR1 SGHVS and CDR2 FNYEAQ. The CDR3 protein is CASSRYRTGAFSGTYGYTF. The CDR3 bases are TGTGCCAGCAGTCGTTATAGGACAGGGGCATTTTCCGGGACTTATGGCTACACCTTC.

The chain has TRBV6-6 and TRBJ2-7; 10 positions agree with TRBD1. V shed 7 bases, J shed 5 bases, and the junction held 5 bases outside the gene matches. This CDR3 has 13 residues. Germline lookup yields CDR1 MNHNY and CDR2 SVGAGI (reference sequence). In DNA form, the CDR3 reads TGTGCCAGCACGGACAGGGGGGACAACGAGCAGTACTTC. Translated: CASTDRGDNEQYF.

The gene calls are TRBV5-6 and TRBJ2-5; 10 bases map to TRBD2. The J call is doubtful: the DNA matches TRBJ2-7 better. The germline V gene encodes CDR1 SGHDT and CDR2 YYEEEE. The CDR3 contains 15 residues. The CDR3: CASSRIAGGYYEQYF. Written as DNA, the CDR3 is TGTGCCAGCAGCAGAATAGCGGGAGGCTACTACGAGCAGTACTTC.

This chain's CDR3 is CASSLGGSPAGSNYGYTF. Written as DNA, the CDR3 is TGTGCCAGCAGCTTGGGAGGCTCACCCGCGGGCTCTAACTATGGCTACACCTTC. The rearrangement joins TRBV5-4 to TRBJ1-2; no reliable D call. Deletions cut 0 bases from V and 0 bases from J, with 18 bases between. The CDR3 has 18 residues. Germline CDR1 SGHNT, CDR2 YYREEE (reference sequence).